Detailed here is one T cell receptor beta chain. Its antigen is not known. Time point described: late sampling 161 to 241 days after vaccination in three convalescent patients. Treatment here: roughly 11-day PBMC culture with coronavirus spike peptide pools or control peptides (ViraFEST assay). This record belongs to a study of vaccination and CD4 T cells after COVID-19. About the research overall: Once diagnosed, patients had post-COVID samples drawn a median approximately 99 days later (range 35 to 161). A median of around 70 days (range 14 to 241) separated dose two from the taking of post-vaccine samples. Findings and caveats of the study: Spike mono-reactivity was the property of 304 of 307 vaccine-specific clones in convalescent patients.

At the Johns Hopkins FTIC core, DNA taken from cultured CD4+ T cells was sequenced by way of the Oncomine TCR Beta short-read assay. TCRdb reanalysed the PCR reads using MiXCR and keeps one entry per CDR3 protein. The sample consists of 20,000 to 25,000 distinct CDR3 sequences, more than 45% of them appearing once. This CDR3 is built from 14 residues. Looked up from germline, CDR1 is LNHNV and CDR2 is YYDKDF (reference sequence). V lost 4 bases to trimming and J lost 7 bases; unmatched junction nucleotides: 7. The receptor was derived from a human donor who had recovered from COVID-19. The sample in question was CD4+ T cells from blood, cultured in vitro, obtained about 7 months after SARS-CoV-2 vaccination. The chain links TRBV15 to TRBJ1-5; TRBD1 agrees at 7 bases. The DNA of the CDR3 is TGTGCCACCAGCATCGGGGACAGACCACAGCCCCAGCATTTT. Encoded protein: CATSIGDRPQPQHF.